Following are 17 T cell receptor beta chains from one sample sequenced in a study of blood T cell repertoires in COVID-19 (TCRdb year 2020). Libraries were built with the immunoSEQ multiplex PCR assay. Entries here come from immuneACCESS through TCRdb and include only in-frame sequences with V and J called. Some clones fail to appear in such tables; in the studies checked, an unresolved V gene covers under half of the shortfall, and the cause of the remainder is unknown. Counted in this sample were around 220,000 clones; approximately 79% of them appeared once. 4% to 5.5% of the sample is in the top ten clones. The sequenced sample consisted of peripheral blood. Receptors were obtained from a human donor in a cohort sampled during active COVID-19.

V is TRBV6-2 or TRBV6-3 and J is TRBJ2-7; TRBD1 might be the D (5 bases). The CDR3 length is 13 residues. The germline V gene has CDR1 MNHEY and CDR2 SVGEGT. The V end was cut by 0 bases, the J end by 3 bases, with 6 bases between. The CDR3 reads CASSYSDSYEQYF. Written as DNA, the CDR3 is TGTGCCAGCAGTTACTCCGACAGCTACGAGCAGTACTTC.

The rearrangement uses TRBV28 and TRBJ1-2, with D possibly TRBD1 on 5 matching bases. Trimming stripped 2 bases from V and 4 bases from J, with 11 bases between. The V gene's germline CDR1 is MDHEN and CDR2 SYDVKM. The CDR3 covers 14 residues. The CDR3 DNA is TGTGCCAGCAGTTTAGGGGCGGGACTCTATGGCTACACCTTC. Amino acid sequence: CASSLGAGLYGYTF.

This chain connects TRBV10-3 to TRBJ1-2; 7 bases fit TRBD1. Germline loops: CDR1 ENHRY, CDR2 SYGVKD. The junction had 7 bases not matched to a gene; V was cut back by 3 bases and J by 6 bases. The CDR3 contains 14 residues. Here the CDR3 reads CAISDRGLGNGYTF. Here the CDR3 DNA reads TGTGCCATCAGTGACAGGGGGTTGGGGAATGGCTACACCTTC.

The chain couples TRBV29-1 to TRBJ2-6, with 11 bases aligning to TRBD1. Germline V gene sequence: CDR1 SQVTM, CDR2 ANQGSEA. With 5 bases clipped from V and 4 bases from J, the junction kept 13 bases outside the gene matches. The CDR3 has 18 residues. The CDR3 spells CSVRTLRDRGSGANVLTF. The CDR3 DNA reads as TGCAGCGTTCGAACACTCCGGGACAGGGGGTCCGGGGCCAACGTCCTGACTTTC.

DNA for the CDR3: TGTGCCAGTAGTCGGTTAGGACAGGGGAGCCCCAATGAGCAGTTCTTC. Translated, it gives CASSRLGQGSPNEQFF. The chain employs TRBV19 and TRBJ2-1, with 9 nucleotides matching TRBD1. The V gene end was trimmed by 5 bases and the J gene end by 6 bases; junction bases not matched to a gene: 11. Germline CDR1 LNHDA, CDR2 SQIVND (reference sequence). The CDR3 is made up of 16 amino acids.

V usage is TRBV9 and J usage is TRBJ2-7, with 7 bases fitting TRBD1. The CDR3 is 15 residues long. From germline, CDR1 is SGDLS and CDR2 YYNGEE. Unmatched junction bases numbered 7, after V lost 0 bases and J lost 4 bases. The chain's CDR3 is CASSVATGAPYEQYF. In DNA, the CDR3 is TGTGCCAGCAGCGTAGCAACAGGGGCCCCGTACGAGCAGTACTTC.

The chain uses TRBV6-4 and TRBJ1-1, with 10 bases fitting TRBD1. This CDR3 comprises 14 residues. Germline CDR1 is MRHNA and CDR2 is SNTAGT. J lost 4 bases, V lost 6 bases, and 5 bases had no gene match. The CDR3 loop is CASRADRGATEAFF. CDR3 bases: TGTGCCAGCAGGGCGGACAGGGGGGCCACTGAAGCTTTCTTT.

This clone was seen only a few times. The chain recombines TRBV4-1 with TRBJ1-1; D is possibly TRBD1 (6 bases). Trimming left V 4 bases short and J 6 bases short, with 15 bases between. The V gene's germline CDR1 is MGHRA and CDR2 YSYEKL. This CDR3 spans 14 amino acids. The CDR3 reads CASSRQDSHPEAFF. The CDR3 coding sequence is TGCGCCAGCAGCCGCCAGGACAGCCACCCTGAAGCTTTCTTT.

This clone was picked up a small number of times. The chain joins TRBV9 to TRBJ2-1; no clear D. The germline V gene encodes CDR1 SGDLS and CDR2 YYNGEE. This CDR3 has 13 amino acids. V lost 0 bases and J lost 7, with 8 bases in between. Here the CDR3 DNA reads TGTGCCAGCAGCGTAGACGGCAGGAATGAGCAGTTCTTC. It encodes CASSVDGRNEQFF.

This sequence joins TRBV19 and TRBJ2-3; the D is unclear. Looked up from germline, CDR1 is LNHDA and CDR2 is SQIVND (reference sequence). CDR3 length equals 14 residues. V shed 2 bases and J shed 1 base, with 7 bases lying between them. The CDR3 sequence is CASSIQSGTDTQYF. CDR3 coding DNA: TGTGCCAGTAGTATACAGAGCGGCACAGATACGCAGTATTTT.

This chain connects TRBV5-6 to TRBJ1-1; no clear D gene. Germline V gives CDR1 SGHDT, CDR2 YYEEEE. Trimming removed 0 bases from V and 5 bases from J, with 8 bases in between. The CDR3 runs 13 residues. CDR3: CASSLVQDTEAFF. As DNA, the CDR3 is TGTGCCAGCAGCTTGGTGCAGGATACTGAAGCTTTCTTT. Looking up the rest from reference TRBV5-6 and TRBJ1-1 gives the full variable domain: DAGVTQSPTHLIKTRGQQVTLRCSPKSGHDTVSWYQQALGQGPQFIFQYYEEEERQRGNFPDRFSGHQFPNYSSELNVNALLLGDSALYLCASSLVQDTEAFFGQGTRLTVV.

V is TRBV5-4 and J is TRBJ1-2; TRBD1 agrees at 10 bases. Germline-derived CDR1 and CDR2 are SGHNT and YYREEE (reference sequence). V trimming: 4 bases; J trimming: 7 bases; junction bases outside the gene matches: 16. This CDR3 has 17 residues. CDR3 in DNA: TGTGCCAGCAGCCAACCCGGGACAGGGGAAGGTGGCGTTGGCTACACCTTC. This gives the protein CASSQPGTGEGGVGYTF.

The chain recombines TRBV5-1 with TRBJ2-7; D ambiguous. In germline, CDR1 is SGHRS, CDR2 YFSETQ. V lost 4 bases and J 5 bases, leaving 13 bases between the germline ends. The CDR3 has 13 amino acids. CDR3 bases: TGCGCCAGCAGCCGTCTTGGCCAGGACGAGCAGTACTTC. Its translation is CASSRLGQDEQYF.

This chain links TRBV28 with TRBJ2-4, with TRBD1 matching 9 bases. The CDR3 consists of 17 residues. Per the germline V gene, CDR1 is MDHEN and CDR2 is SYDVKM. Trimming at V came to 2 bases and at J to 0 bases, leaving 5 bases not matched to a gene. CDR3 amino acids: CASSLHGQGLAKNIQYF. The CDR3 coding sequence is TGTGCCAGCAGTTTACATGGACAGGGGCTAGCCAAAAACATTCAGTACTTC.

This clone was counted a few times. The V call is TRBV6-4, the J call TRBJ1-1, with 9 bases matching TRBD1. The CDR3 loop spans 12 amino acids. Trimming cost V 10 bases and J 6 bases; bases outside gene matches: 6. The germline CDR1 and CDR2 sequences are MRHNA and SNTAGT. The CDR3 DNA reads TGTGCCACCGGAAGGACAGGGGCTGAAGCTTTCTTT. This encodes CATGRTGAEAFF.

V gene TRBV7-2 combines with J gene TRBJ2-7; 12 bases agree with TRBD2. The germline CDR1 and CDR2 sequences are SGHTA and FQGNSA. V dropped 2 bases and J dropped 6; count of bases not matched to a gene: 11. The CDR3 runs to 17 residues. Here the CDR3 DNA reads TGTGCCAGCAGCTTATCCGGCCTAGCGGGAGGGCCTGGCGAGCAGTACTTC. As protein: CASSLSGLAGGPGEQYF.

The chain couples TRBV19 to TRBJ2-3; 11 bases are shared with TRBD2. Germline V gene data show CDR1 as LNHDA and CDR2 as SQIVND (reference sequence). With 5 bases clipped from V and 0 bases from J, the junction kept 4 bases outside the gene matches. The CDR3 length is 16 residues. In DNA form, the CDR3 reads TGTGCCAGTAGTCTGCGACTAGCGGGAAGCACAGATACGCAGTATTTT. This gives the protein CASSLRLAGSTDTQYF. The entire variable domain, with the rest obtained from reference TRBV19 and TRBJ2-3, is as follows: DGGITQSPKYLFRKEGQNVTLSCEQNLNHDAMYWYRQDPGQGLRLIYYSQIVNDFQKGDIAEGYSVSREKKESFPLTVTSAQKNPTAFYLCASSLRLAGSTDTQYFGPGTRLTVL.